This T cell receptor (beta chain) was captured by sequencing in a study of lymphopenia after photon versus proton radiotherapy. Libraries were prepared by immunoSEQ multiplex PCR; TCRdb keeps only in-frame clonotypes and omits some of them. The table includes tens of thousands of clones, 85% to 90% detected once. Study-level results: Larger post-nadir TCR diversity loss correlated inversely with survival in deceased patients. Better survival with proton therapy was suggested as possible, not demonstrated. After the lymphocyte nadir, photon-treated repertoires showed oligoclonal expansion, especially of CD8+ Temra cells. Photon-treated patients lost naive T cells and TCR diversity; proton-treated stayed stable.

The germline V gene has CDR1 SGHRS and CDR2 YFSETQ. The CDR3 spans 14 residues. The V end lost 4 bases, the J end lost 3 bases, and 13 bases lay between the germline ends. About this clone: Its antigen is currently unknown.

The starting material was peripheral blood, obtained from a patient treated with proton-based radiotherapy. This clonotype was obtained from a man aged 80 or over with esophageal cancer. V and J are TRBV5-1 and TRBJ1-1; D may be TRBD1 (5 bases). The CDR3 DNA follows: TGCGCCAGCAGCGATCAGATAGGGGACACTGAAGCTTTCTTT. Its protein product is CASSDQIGDTEAFF.